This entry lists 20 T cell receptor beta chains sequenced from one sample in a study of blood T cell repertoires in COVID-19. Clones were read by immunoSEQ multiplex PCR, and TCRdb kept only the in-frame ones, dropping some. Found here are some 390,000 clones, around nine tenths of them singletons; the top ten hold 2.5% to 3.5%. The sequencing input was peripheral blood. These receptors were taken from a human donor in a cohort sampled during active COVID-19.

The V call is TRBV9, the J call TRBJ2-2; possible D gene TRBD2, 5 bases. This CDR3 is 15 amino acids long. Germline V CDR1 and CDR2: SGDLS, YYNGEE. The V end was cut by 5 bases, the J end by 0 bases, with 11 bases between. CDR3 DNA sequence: TGTGCCAGCAGGGGAGAGGACTCGAACACCGGGGAGCTGTTTTTT. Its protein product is CASRGEDSNTGELFF. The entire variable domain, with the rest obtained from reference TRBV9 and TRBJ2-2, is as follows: DSGVTQTPKHLITATGQRVTLRCSPRSGDLSVYWYQQSLDQGLQFLIQYYNGEERAKGNILERFSAQQFPDLHSELNLSSLELGDSALYFCASRGEDSNTGELFFGEGSRLTVL.

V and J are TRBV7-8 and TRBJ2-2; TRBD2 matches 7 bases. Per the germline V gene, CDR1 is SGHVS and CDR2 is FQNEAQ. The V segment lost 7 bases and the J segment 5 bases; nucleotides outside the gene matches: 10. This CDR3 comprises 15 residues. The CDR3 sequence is CASTLGASGTGELFF. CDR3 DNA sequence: TGTGCCAGCACCCTAGGGGCTAGCGGTACCGGGGAGCTGTTTTTT.

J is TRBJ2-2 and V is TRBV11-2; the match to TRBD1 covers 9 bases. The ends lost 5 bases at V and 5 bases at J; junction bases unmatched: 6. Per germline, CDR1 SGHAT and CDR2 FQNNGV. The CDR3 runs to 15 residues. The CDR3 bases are TGTGCCAGCAGCCCTGGGACAGGGAGAACCGGGGAGCTGTTTTTT. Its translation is CASSPGTGRTGELFF.

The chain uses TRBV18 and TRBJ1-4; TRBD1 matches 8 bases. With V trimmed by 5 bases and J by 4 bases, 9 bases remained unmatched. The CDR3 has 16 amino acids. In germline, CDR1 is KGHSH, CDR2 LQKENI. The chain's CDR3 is CASSSRGRRGNEKLFF. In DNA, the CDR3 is TGTGCCAGCTCATCCAGGGGGCGTCGCGGTAATGAAAAACTGTTTTTT.

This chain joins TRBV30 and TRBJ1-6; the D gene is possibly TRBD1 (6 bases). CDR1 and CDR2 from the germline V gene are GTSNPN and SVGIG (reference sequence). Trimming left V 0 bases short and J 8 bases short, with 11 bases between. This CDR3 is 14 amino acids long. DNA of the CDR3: TGTGCCTGGAGTGTAGGACAGCAGTATTCACCCCTCCACTTT. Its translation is CAWSVGQQYSPLHF.

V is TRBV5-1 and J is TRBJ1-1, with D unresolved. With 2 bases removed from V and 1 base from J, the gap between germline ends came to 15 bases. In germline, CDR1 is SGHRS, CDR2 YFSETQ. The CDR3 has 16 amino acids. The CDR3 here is CASSFGRRRGNTEAFF. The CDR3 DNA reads TGCGCCAGCAGCTTTGGAAGGCGCCGGGGGAACACTGAAGCTTTCTTT.

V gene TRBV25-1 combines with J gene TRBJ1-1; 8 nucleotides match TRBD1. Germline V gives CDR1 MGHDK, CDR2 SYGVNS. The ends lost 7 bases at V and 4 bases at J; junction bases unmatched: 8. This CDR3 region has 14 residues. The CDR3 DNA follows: TGTGCCAGCACAGACCCCGGGACAGGCACTGAAGCTTTCTTT. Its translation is CASTDPGTGTEAFF. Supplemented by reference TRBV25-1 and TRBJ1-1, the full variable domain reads EADIYQTPRYLVIGTGKKITLECSQTMGHDKMYWYQQDPGMELHLIHYSYGVNSTEKGDLSSESTVSRIRTEHFPLTLESARPSHTSQYLCASTDPGTGTEAFFGQGTRLTVV.

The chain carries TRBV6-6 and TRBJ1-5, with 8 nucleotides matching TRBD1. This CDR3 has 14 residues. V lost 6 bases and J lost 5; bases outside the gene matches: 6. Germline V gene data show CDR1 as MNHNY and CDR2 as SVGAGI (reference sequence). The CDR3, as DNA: TGTGCCAGCAGCTTTGACAGGGGTTATCAGCCCCAGCATTTT. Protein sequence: CASSFDRGYQPQHF.

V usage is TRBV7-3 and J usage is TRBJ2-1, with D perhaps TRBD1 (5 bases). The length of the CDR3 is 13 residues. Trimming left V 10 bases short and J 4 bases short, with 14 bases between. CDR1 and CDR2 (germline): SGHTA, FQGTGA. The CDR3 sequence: CATSVGHYNEQFF. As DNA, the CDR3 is TGTGCCACGAGTGTAGGACATTACAATGAGCAGTTCTTC. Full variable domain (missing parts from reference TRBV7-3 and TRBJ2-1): GAGVSQTPSNKVTEKGKYVELRCDPISGHTALYWYRQSLGQGPEFLIYFQGTGAADDSGLPNDRFFAVRPEGSVSTLKIQRTERGDSAVYLCATSVGHYNEQFFGPGTRLTVL.

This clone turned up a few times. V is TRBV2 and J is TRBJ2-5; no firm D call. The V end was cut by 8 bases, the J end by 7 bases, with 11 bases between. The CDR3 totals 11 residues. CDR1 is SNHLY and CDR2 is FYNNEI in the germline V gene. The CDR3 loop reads CASGLTGTQYF. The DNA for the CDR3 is TGTGCCAGCGGCCTTACGGGGACCCAGTACTTC. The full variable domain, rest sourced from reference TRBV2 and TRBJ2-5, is EPEVTQTPSHQVTQMGQEVILRCVPISNHLYFYWYRQILGQKVEFLVSFYNNEISEKSEIFDDQFSVERPDGSNFTLKIRSTKLEDSAMYFCASGLTGTQYFGPGTRLLVL.

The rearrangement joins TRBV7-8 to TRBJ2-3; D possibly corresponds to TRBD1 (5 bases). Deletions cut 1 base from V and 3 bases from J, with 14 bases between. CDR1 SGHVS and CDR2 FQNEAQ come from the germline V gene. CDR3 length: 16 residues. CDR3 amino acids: CASSLGAGMRTDTQYF. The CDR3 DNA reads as TGTGCCAGCAGCTTAGGGGCAGGGATGCGGACAGATACGCAGTATTTT.

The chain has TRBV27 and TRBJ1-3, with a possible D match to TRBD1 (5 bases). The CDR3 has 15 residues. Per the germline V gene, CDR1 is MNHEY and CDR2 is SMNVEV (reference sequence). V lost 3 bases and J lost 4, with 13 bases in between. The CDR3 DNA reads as TGTGCCAGCAGTTTGAGCCGGCAGGGCGGAAACACCATATATTTT. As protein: CASSLSRQGGNTIYF.

Here the CDR3 DNA reads TGTGCCAGTAGTTTCTATAGTTTGGGGACAGCCTTGAACACTGAAGCTTTCTTT. It translates to CASSFYSLGTALNTEAFF. The V and J genes are TRBV19 and TRBJ1-1, with 7 nucleotides matching TRBD1. Germline lookup yields CDR1 LNHDA and CDR2 SQIVND (reference sequence). J was trimmed by 0 bases and V by 5 bases; bases with no gene match: 15. The CDR3 has 18 amino acids.

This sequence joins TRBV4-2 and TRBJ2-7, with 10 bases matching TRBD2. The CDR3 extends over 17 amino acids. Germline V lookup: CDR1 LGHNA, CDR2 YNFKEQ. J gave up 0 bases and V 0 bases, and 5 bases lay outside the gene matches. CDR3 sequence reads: CASSQESGTSVSYEQYF. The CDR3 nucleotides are TGTGCCAGCAGCCAAGAATCCGGGACTAGCGTCTCCTACGAGCAGTACTTC.

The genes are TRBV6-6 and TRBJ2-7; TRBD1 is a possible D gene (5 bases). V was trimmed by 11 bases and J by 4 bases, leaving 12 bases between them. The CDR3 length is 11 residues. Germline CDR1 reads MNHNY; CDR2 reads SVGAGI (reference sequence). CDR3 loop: CAARDLYEQYF. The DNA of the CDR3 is TGTGCCGCCAGGGATTTATACGAGCAGTACTTC.

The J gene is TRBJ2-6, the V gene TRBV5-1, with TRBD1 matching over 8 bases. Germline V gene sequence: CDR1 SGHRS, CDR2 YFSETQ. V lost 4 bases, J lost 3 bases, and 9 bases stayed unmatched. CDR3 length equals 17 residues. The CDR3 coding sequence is TGCGCCAGCAGCCCTGGACAGGGTTTGGGTGGGGCCAACGTCCTGACTTTC. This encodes CASSPGQGLGGANVLTF.

The CDR3 nucleotides read TGTGCCAGCAGCTTACGGGCGGGCTTTGGTGGCACCGAGCAGTACTTC. Protein: CASSLRAGFGGTEQYF. The J gene is TRBJ2-7, the V gene TRBV7-2; TRBD2 might be the D (5 bases). The CDR3 has 16 residues. Between the trimmed V and J ends, which lost 2 bases and 6 bases, there was a span of 20 bases. The germline V gene has CDR1 SGHTA and CDR2 FQGNSA.

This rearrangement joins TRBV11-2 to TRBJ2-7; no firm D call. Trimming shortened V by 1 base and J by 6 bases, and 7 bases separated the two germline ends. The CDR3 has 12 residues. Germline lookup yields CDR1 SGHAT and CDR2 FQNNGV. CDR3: CASSLGPSEQYF. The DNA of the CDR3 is TGTGCCAGCAGCTTAGGTCCGAGCGAGCAGTACTTC.

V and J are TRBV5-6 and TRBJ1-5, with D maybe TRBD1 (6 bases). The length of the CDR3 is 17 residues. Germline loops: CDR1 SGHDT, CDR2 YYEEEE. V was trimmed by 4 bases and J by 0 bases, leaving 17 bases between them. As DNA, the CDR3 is TGTGCCAGCAGCCGACTGGGGGGGGCTTATAGCAATCAGCCCCAGCATTTT. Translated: CASSRLGGAYSNQPQHF.

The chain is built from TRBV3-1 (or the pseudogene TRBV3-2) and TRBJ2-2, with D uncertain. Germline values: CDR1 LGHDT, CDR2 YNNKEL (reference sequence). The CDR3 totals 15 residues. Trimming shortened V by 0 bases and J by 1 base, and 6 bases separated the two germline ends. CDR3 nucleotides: TGTGCCAGCAGCCAAGAACTTATGAACACCGGGGAGCTGTTTTTT. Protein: CASSQELMNTGELFF.